The 6 T cell receptor beta chains reported below all come from one sample, sequenced in a study of cytomegalovirus exposure and HLA in healthy donors. Both 60 Vbeta primers and 13 Jbeta primers went into the PCR. The data were produced by immunoSEQ multiplex PCR, yet TCRdb's version contains in-frame clones alone and is incomplete. The sample has 83,000 or so clones; about 80% are singletons. The specimen sequenced was PBMCs. Receptor source: a man aged 30-40 years in good health and CMV-seropositive.

The CDR3 region has the DNA TGTGCCAGCAGTCCAAGCGTGCGGGGCGGTGAGCAGTTCTTC. Its protein product is CASSPSVRGGEQFF. This chain connects TRBV27 to TRBJ2-1; tentatively, D is TRBD2 (6 bases). The length of the CDR3 is 14 residues. CDR1 is MNHEY and CDR2 is SMNVEV in the germline V gene (reference sequence). V lost 5 bases and J lost 9, with 17 bases in between.

DNA for the CDR3: TGTGCCAGCAGCAAAACCATCCGGACAGGGGGCGTCCACGAGCAGTACTTC. Translating gives CASSKTIRTGGVHEQYF. The chain links TRBV9 to TRBJ2-7; the match to TRBD1 covers 11 bases. Germline values: CDR1 SGDLS, CDR2 YYNGEE. J gave up 5 bases and V 4 bases, and 14 bases lay outside the gene matches. The CDR3 contains 17 residues.

Details on this clone: One end of the junction is discordant with germline, which a read error may explain. The rearrangement links TRBV7-9 to TRBJ1-2; D gene uncertain. This CDR3 contains 15 residues. The V gene's germline CDR1 is SEHNR and CDR2 FQNEAQ (reference sequence). The CDR3 DNA reads as TGTTCCAGCAGCCCCCCTGCTGGAGTTAACTATGGCTACACCTTC. Its protein is CSSSPPAGVNYGYTF.

Turning to this clone: One end of the junction does not line up with germline, which may come from a read error. The chain uses TRBV30 and TRBJ1-6; D perhaps matches TRBD1 (6 bases). The CDR3 sequence is 13 residues long. Germline loops: CDR1 GTSNPN, CDR2 SVGIG (reference sequence). As DNA, the CDR3 is TGTGCCTGGACACAGGGTAATAATCCACCCCTCCACTTT. It specifies CAWTQGNNPPLHF.

The genes are TRBV6-6 and TRBJ2-3; D remains ambiguous. Germline V gene sequence: CDR1 MNHNY, CDR2 SVGAGI (reference sequence). The germline V and J ends were trimmed by 10 bases and 1 base, with 12 bases remaining between them. The CDR3 runs 13 residues. CDR3 in DNA: TGTGCCATCCGAGGCCCCGGCACAGATACGCAGTATTTT. It is translated as CAIRGPGTDTQYF.

The chain recombines TRBV7-3 with TRBJ1-6; TRBD1 agrees at 7 bases. Looked up from germline, CDR1 is SGHTA and CDR2 is FQGTGA. This CDR3 has 15 amino acids. V shed 4 bases, J shed 7 bases, and the junction held 7 bases outside the gene matches. The CDR3 bases are TGTGCCAGCAGCTCCCAGACAGGGACAAATTCACCCCTCCACTTT. This sequence encodes CASSSQTGTNSPLHF.